The 16 T cell receptor beta chains below come from one sample, sequenced in a study of cytomegalovirus exposure and HLA in healthy donors (dated by TCRdb to about 2017). The library was obtained by the immunoSEQ multiplex PCR assay. As stored in TCRdb, this immuneACCESS dataset retains in-frame rearrangements with V and J assigned. A fraction of the clones does not appear; measured against another copy, unresolved V genes explain less than half of the discrepancy, and the remainder lacks a known reason. This sample is represented by fewer than 300,000 clones; over 75% of them were singletons. The ten largest clones take up roughly 1% of the sample. Input material: PBMCs. These TCRs come from a woman aged 18-35 years in good health and CMV-seronegative.

This clone occurred once. The gene calls are TRBV7-9 and TRBJ2-1; TRBD2 agrees at 7 bases. The V segment lost 1 base and the J segment 5 bases; nucleotides outside the gene matches: 8. The CDR3 covers 16 residues. Germline assignment: CDR1 SEHNR and CDR2 FQNEAQ (reference sequence). For the CDR3, the DNA is TGTGCCAGCAGCTTAGTAGGTGGGAGGGCCGACAATGAGCAGTTCTTC. It specifies CASSLVGGRADNEQFF.

A single count supports this clone. The chain has TRBV28 and TRBJ2-1; 14 bases map to TRBD2. The J segment lost 8 bases and the V segment lost 5 bases, leaving 5 bases of the junction unmatched. Germline CDR1 and CDR2: MDHEN and SYDVKM. CDR3 size: 15 residues. CDR3 region: CASSPGTSGSDEQFF. The CDR3 nucleotides read TGTGCCAGCAGTCCTGGGACTAGCGGGAGCGATGAGCAGTTCTTC.

A single count supports this clone. The V gene is TRBV28, the J gene TRBJ2-7; 9 nucleotides agree with TRBD1. With 7 bases clipped from V and 3 bases from J, the junction kept 7 bases outside the gene matches. From germline, CDR1 is MDHEN and CDR2 SYDVKM. The CDR3 runs to 14 residues. The chain's CDR3 is CASTTGQGGYEQYF. Written as DNA, the CDR3 is TGTGCCAGCACCACGGGACAGGGTGGCTACGAGCAGTACTTC.

The chain couples TRBV28 to TRBJ1-1; 12 bases line up with TRBD1. CDR1 is MDHEN, CDR2 SYDVKM, per germline. With V trimmed by 6 bases and J by 7 bases, 27 bases remained unmatched. CDR3 size: 21 residues. The CDR3 DNA follows: TGTGCCAGCAGCCGGGGGACAGGGGGCACCCCCGTCCACCGAAGAGAGGGTGAAGCTTTCTTT. Translated: CASSRGTGGTPVHRREGEAFF.

The chain combines TRBV5-1 with TRBJ2-2; 12 bases agree with TRBD2. V was pared by 4 bases and J by 5 bases, with 15 bases of the junction left unmatched. The CDR3 length is 19 residues. Germline values: CDR1 SGHRS, CDR2 YFSETQ. Here the CDR3 DNA reads TGCGCCAGCAGCGGCAGACTAGCGGGAGTGACGGATGGAACCGGGGAGCTGTTTTTT. It specifies CASSGRLAGVTDGTGELFF. Filled out from reference TRBV5-1 and TRBJ2-2, the complete variable domain reads KAGVTQTPRYLIKTRGQQVTLSCSPISGHRSVSWYQQTPGQGLQFLFEYFSETQRNKGNFPGRFSGRQFSNSRSEMNVSTLELGDSALYLCASSGRLAGVTDGTGELFFGEGSRLTVL.

This sequence joins TRBV5-5 and TRBJ2-5; D gene ambiguous. Trimming took off 5 bases at V and 2 bases at J, with 4 bases between the two ends. Per the germline V gene, CDR1 is SGHKS and CDR2 is YYEKEE (reference sequence). This CDR3 contains 11 residues. This CDR3 reads CASRQQETQYF. The CDR3 DNA is TGTGCCAGCAGACAGCAAGAGACCCAGTACTTC.

Regarding this clone: Additional DNA sequences in this sample encode the identical CDR3. The rearrangement joins TRBV28 to TRBJ1-2, with D uncertain. The CDR3 loop spans 12 amino acids. CDR1 and CDR2 (germline): MDHEN, SYDVKM. V was shortened by 3 bases and J by 2 bases, with 4 bases between the two germline ends. The CDR3 sequence: CASSFRNYGYTF. The CDR3 bases are TGTGCCAGCAGTTTCAGAAACTATGGCTACACCTTC.

The gene calls are TRBV6-5 and TRBJ1-2, with D uncertain. The V end was cut by 10 bases, the J end by 0 bases, with 12 bases between. CDR1 and CDR2 from the germline V gene are MNHEY and SVGAGI. This CDR3 has 13 amino acids. The CDR3 bases are TGTGCCACCGCAAGAGGAGCTAACTATGGCTACACCTTC. Encoded protein: CATARGANYGYTF.

The CDR3 loop reads CASRLPGGGTDTQYF. Written as DNA, the CDR3 is TGTGCCAGCAGACTCCCGGGAGGGGGCACAGATACGCAGTATTTT. The genes are TRBV27 and TRBJ2-3, with 8 bases that match TRBD2. Losses at the gene ends were 6 bases for V and 1 base for J; bases not matched to a gene: 6. Per germline, CDR1 MNHEY and CDR2 SMNVEV (reference sequence). The CDR3 runs 15 residues.

The V gene is TRBV5-1, the J gene TRBJ2-5; TRBD2 aligns across 9 bases. V was pared by 3 bases and J by 2 bases, with 2 bases of the junction left unmatched. Germline values: CDR1 SGHRS, CDR2 YFSETQ. The CDR3 has 14 residues. The CDR3 spells CASSSTSGQETQYF. Here the CDR3 DNA reads TGCGCCAGCAGCTCGACTAGCGGACAAGAGACCCAGTACTTC.

The V gene is TRBV18, the J gene TRBJ1-1, with D possibly TRBD1 on 6 matching bases. The CDR3 runs to 16 residues. Trimming pared 3 bases from V and 0 bases from J, leaving 14 bases between. Germline CDR1 is KGHSH and CDR2 is LQKENI. The CDR3 is CASSPGRGNMNTEAFF. The DNA of the CDR3 is TGTGCCAGCTCACCCGGGAGGGGGAACATGAACACTGAAGCTTTCTTT.

The chain has TRBV28 and TRBJ2-2, with 8 positions matching TRBD1. In germline, CDR1 is MDHEN, CDR2 SYDVKM. Germline trimming cut 5 bases from V and 6 bases from J; bases unmatched to any gene: 8. The CDR3 has 15 residues. This CDR3 is CASSQDRVFPGELFF. The CDR3 nucleotides read TGTGCCAGCAGTCAGGACAGGGTTTTTCCCGGGGAGCTGTTTTTT.

V and J are TRBV2 and TRBJ2-7; D is unresolved. The CDR3 runs 12 residues. V lost 5 bases and J lost 3, with 8 bases in between. Germline CDR1 is SNHLY and CDR2 is FYNNEI. The CDR3 region has the DNA TGTGCCAGCAGTCGCCGCGGCTACGAGCAGTACTTC. It translates to CASSRRGYEQYF. Together with reference TRBV2 and TRBJ2-7, the CDR3 gives the full variable domain: EPEVTQTPSHQVTQMGQEVILRCVPISNHLYFYWYRQILGQKVEFLVSFYNNEISEKSEIFDDQFSVERPDGSNFTLKIRSTKLEDSAMYFCASSRRGYEQYFGPGTRLTVT.

This clone was detected only a few times. In the same sample, other DNA sequences code for this CDR3. This chain joins TRBV9 and TRBJ2-1; D is ambiguous. The CDR3 is 15 amino acids. From germline, CDR1 is SGDLS and CDR2 YYNGEE. The V and J ends lost 0 bases and 1 base respectively, with 8 bases between them. The CDR3 DNA is TGTGCCAGCAGCGTAGGAGCGTCTTCCTACAATGAGCAGTTCTTC. It yields the protein CASSVGASSYNEQFF.

Regarding this clone: The junction differs from germline at one of its ends, possibly a read error. The chain recombines TRBV7-7 with TRBJ2-2, with 8 bases fitting TRBD2. Germline loops: CDR1 SSHAT, CDR2 FNYEAQ (reference sequence). The CDR3 extends over 17 amino acids. The CDR3 DNA reads as TGTGCTAGCAGCCCGGGGGGGGTACCTTTCGGGACCGGGGAGCTGTTTTTT. It specifies CASSPGGVPFGTGELFF. The full variable domain, with the rest looked up from reference TRBV7-7 and TRBJ2-2, is GAGVSQSPRYKVTKRGQDVTLRCDPISSHATLYWYQQALGQGPEFLTYFNYEAQPDKSGLPSDRFSAERPEGSISTLTIQRTEQRDSAMYRCASSPGGVPFGTGELFFGEGSRLTVL.

This clone was counted a single time. V gene TRBV27 combines with J gene TRBJ2-7; TRBD1 agrees at 8 bases. The CDR3 totals 14 residues. The V gene's germline CDR1 is MNHEY and CDR2 SMNVEV (reference sequence). The trim removed 4 bases at V and 4 bases at J, leaving 6 bases unmatched. The CDR3 sequence is CASSSTGGIYEQYF. DNA of the CDR3: TGTGCCAGCAGTTCCACAGGGGGAATATACGAGCAGTACTTC.